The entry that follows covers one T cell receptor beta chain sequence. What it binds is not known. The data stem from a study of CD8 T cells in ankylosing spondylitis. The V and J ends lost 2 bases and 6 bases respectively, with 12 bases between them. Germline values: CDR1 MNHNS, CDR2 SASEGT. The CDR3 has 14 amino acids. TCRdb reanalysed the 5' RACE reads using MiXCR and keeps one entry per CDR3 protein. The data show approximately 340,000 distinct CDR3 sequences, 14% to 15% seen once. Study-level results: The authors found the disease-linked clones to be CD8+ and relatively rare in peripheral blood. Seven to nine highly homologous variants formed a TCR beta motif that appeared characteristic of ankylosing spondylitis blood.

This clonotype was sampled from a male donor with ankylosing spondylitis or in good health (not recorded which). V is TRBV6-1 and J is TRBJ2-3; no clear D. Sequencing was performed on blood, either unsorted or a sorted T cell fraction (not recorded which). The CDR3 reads CASSEWVQGDTQYF. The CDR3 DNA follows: TGTGCCAGCAGTGAATGGGTGCAAGGCGATACGCAGTATTTT.